Following are 22 T cell receptor beta chains from one sample sequenced in a study of spatial heterogeneity in lung cancer. This sample's time point: sample taken at primary tumor resection. Frozen PBMC, nontumor lung or tumor provided whole RNA, which was sequenced unsorted. TCRdb called the 5' RACE reads again in MiXCR, with one record for every CDR3 protein. The sample consists of tens of thousands of distinct CDR3 sequences, about 5% of them appearing once. The material was PBMCs, obtained at surgery. Receptors originate from a male donor with early-stage non-small cell lung cancer.

This clonotype was recorded at least ten times. The gene calls are TRBV19 and TRBJ2-7, with D hard to call. V gave up 3 bases and J gave up 2 bases, with 11 bases separating them. There are 14 residues in the CDR3. Germline V lookup: CDR1 LNHDA, CDR2 SQIVND (reference sequence). The CDR3 DNA reads as TGTGCCAGTAGTATGAGCAGAAGAACCTACGAGCAGTACTTC. This codes for CASSMSRRTYEQYF.

The rearrangement uses TRBV6-6 and TRBJ2-1, with D unresolved. Trimming shortened V by 7 bases and J by 6 bases, and 16 bases separated the two germline ends. From germline, CDR1 is MNHNY and CDR2 SVGAGI (reference sequence). There are 14 residues in the CDR3. The CDR3 protein is CASTESGVRNEQFF. The CDR3 nucleotides are TGTGCCAGCACCGAGAGTGGGGTCCGCAATGAGCAGTTCTTC.

This clonotype came up many times. The rearrangement uses TRBV7-3 and TRBJ2-7; D is possibly TRBD1 (6 bases). V dropped 1 base and J dropped 5 bases, with 9 bases sitting between them. CDR3 length: 13 residues. Per the germline V gene, CDR1 is SGHTA and CDR2 is FQGTGA. The CDR3 DNA reads TGTGCCAGCAGCTTAAGGTCAGGGGACGAGCAGTACTTC. Encoded protein: CASSLRSGDEQYF. The entire variable domain, with the rest obtained from reference TRBV7-3 and TRBJ2-7, is as follows: GAGVSQTPSNKVTEKGKYVELRCDPISGHTALYWYRQSLGQGPEFLIYFQGTGAADDSGLPNDRFFAVRPEGSVSTLKIQRTERGDSAVYLCASSLRSGDEQYFGPGTRLTVT.

This clonotype was detected ten times or more. The chain uses TRBV10-2 and TRBJ2-7; 8 nucleotides match TRBD1. The CDR3 is 14 residues long. V dropped 7 bases and J dropped 6; count of bases not matched to a gene: 11. CDR1 and CDR2 from the germline V gene are WSHSY and SAAADI. The CDR3 DNA sequence: TGCGCCAGCATCCCGGGACAGGCGTCGGGCGAGCAGTACTTC. This sequence encodes CASIPGQASGEQYF.

This clonotype has at least ten counts. V gene TRBV20-1 combines with J gene TRBJ2-5; 8 positions match TRBD2. After removal of 1 base from V and 4 bases from J, the junction contained 5 bases not matched to a gene. The CDR3 has 14 residues. Germline values: CDR1 DFQATT, CDR2 SNEGSKA (reference sequence). CDR3 sequence reads: CSARGSGKGETQYF. CDR3 sequence (DNA): TGCAGTGCTAGAGGTAGCGGGAAGGGAGAGACCCAGTACTTC.

This clonotype was observed at least ten times. The J gene is TRBJ2-3, the V gene TRBV7-6; 9 nucleotides agree with TRBD2. In germline, CDR1 is SGHVS, CDR2 FNYEAQ. V lost 3 bases, J lost 6 bases, and 10 bases stayed unmatched. The CDR3 spans 16 residues. CDR3 protein: CASSLLAGKGRDTQYF. CDR3 sequence (DNA): TGTGCCAGCAGCTTGCTAGCGGGGAAAGGGAGGGATACGCAGTATTTT.

The genes are TRBV9 and TRBJ2-2; perhaps TRBD2 as D (6 bases). Germline values: CDR1 SGDLS, CDR2 YYNGEE. The CDR3 is made up of 16 amino acids. The V gene lost 0 bases and the J gene lost 7 bases, with 16 bases spanning the gap. CDR3 in amino acids: CASSVVSGGVGGELFF. The CDR3 nucleotides are TGTGCCAGCAGCGTAGTCAGCGGCGGGGTCGGCGGGGAGCTGTTTTTT.

As for this clonotype: Being one base from a much bigger clone, this may be a read error. The V and J genes are TRBV20-1 and TRBJ1-2; TRBD1 matches 7 bases. This CDR3 has 13 residues. Per the germline V gene, CDR1 is DFQATT and CDR2 is SNEGSKA (reference sequence). Here the CDR3 reads CSASRQGSYSYTF. The CDR3 region has the DNA TGCAGTGCTAGCCGACAGGGCAGCTATAGCTACACCTTC.

This clonotype was picked up many times. The gene calls are TRBV12-3 or TRBV12-4 and TRBJ2-7, with D perhaps TRBD1 or TRBD2 (5 bases each). Trimming removed 0 bases from V and 0 bases from J, with 15 bases in between. This CDR3 is 17 amino acids long. The CDR3 here is CASSLAYLPGPSYEQYF. CDR3 nucleotides: TGTGCCAGCAGTTTAGCGTATCTTCCGGGGCCCTCCTACGAGCAGTACTTC.

This clonotype was observed many times. The CDR3 DNA reads TGTGCCAGCAGTTTCCAGAACCCCCCAACTAATGAAAAACTGTTTTTT. This sequence encodes CASSFQNPPTNEKLFF. This sequence joins TRBV28 and TRBJ1-4; D uncertain. This CDR3 region has 16 residues. Germline V gene lookup returns CDR1 MDHEN and CDR2 SYDVKM. Trimming removed 3 bases from V and 0 bases from J, with 11 bases in between.

This clonotype has only a few counts. The chain joins TRBV5-1 to TRBJ2-7, with D tentatively TRBD2 (6 bases). Trimming left V 5 bases short and J 0 bases short, with 18 bases between. Germline CDR1 is SGHRS and CDR2 is YFSETQ. This CDR3 is built from 16 residues. CDR3 DNA: TGCGCCAGCAGTCCCTCCGGGAGCGCCAGCTCCTACGAGCAGTACTTC. This sequence encodes CASSPSGSASSYEQYF.

This clonotype was observed at least ten times. This chain joins TRBV7-9 and TRBJ1-2, with TRBD1 matching 12 bases. The CDR3 sequence is 15 residues long. CDR1 is SEHNR, CDR2 FQNEAQ, per germline (reference sequence). The V gene end was trimmed by 3 bases and the J gene end by 6 bases; junction bases not matched to a gene: 5. Here the CDR3 reads CASSFSGTGGDGYTF. The CDR3 DNA reads as TGTGCCAGCAGCTTCTCCGGGACAGGGGGCGATGGCTACACCTTC.

This clonotype came up many times. This chain uses TRBV10-3 with TRBJ2-1, with 10 nucleotides matching TRBD1. The CDR3 has 14 residues. The junction had 7 bases not matched to a gene; V was cut back by 7 bases and J by 7 bases. Germline CDR1 and CDR2: ENHRY and SYGVKD. CDR3 bases: TGTGCCATCAATCCGGGACAGGGGACGAATGAGCAGTTCTTC. It specifies CAINPGQGTNEQFF.

The gene calls are TRBV10-3 and TRBJ1-3; D gene ambiguous. Trimming pared 0 bases from V and 4 bases from J, leaving 7 bases between. The CDR3 consists of 14 residues. Germline-derived CDR1 and CDR2 are ENHRY and SYGVKD. Here the CDR3 DNA reads TGTGCCATCAGTGAGTCGATACAGGGAAACACCATATATTTT. As protein: CAISESIQGNTIYF.

In its sample, this clonotype was seen many times. V gene TRBV19 combines with J gene TRBJ1-5; 10 positions agree with TRBD1. The CDR3 has 15 residues. In germline, CDR1 is LNHDA, CDR2 SQIVND (reference sequence). V lost 3 bases to trimming and J lost 4 bases; unmatched junction nucleotides: 3. The DNA for the CDR3 is TGTGCCAGTAGTATGGACAGGGGGAATAATCAGCCCCAGCATTTT. It encodes CASSMDRGNNQPQHF.

The sample holds a few counts of this clonotype. At one end the junction does not follow the germline gene, possibly because of a read error. This sequence joins TRBV12-3 or TRBV12-4 and TRBJ2-4, with unresolved D. This CDR3 is built from 15 residues. For the CDR3, the DNA is TGTGCCGGCAGCCCAAACTTTTTAGCCAAAAACATTCAGTACTTC. Amino acids: CAGSPNFLAKNIQYF.

This clonotype has ten or more counts. The V and J genes are TRBV6-6 and TRBJ2-7; 8 positions agree with TRBD1. CDR3 length equals 16 residues. Losses at the gene ends were 5 bases for V and 1 base for J; bases not matched to a gene: 10. Looked up from germline, CDR1 is MNHNY and CDR2 is SVGAGI (reference sequence). The CDR3 DNA follows: TGTGCCAGCAGTCCCGCCGGGACAGGCTTATCCTACGAGCAGTACTTC. This sequence encodes CASSPAGTGLSYEQYF.

In this sample, this clonotype turned up many times. The rearrangement uses TRBV7-8 and TRBJ2-7; 7 bases line up with TRBD2. CDR1 is SGHVS, CDR2 FQNEAQ, per germline. The CDR3 is 14 amino acids. The V gene end was trimmed by 5 bases and the J gene end by 5 bases; junction bases not matched to a gene: 9. CDR3 loop: CASSPRDYLNEQYF. Written as DNA, the CDR3 is TGTGCCAGCAGCCCCCGGGACTATCTCAACGAGCAGTACTTC.

This clonotype was recorded many times. The gene calls are TRBV10-3 and TRBJ2-3; D is undetermined. The CDR3 extends over 12 amino acids. Germline assignment: CDR1 ENHRY and CDR2 SYGVKD. V was shortened by 0 bases and J by 3 bases, with 1 base between the two germline ends. CDR3 in DNA: TGTGCCATCAGTGAGTCGACAGATACGCAGTATTTT. Amino acid sequence: CAISESTDTQYF.

This clonotype was recorded many times. The CDR3 here is CASSSSGGRTDTQYF. As DNA, the CDR3 is TGTGCCAGCAGCTCTAGCGGGGGACGCACAGATACGCAGTATTTT. The gene calls are TRBV7-8 and TRBJ2-3, with 10 bases matching TRBD2. The V and J ends lost 4 bases and 1 base, in that order; junction bases with no gene match: 2. Germline CDR1 and CDR2: SGHVS and FQNEAQ. The CDR3 has 15 residues.

This clonotype was observed many times. The genes are TRBV16 and TRBJ2-1; perhaps TRBD2 as D (5 bases). V was clipped by 3 bases and J by 7 bases, with 10 bases between them. This CDR3 contains 13 residues. Germline V CDR1 and CDR2: KGHSY, FQNENV. The DNA of the CDR3 is TGTGCCAGCAGCCATGTACTAGGGAATGAGCAGTTCTTC. This encodes CASSHVLGNEQFF. The full variable domain, completed using reference TRBV16 and TRBJ2-1, is GEEVAQTPKHLVRGEGQKAKLYCAPIKGHSYVFWYQQVLKNEFKFLISFQNENVFDETGMPKERFSAKCLPNSPCSLEIQATKLEDSAVYFCASSHVLGNEQFFGPGTRLTVL.

This clonotype was seen repeatedly, ten times or more. The CDR3 region is CASSSRFSENTEAFF. Written as DNA, the CDR3 is TGTGCCAGCAGCTCCAGGTTCAGTGAGAACACTGAAGCTTTCTTT. The chain recombines TRBV7-6 with TRBJ1-1; the D is unclear. Trimming pared 4 bases from V and 1 base from J, leaving 13 bases between. Germline lookup yields CDR1 SGHVS and CDR2 FNYEAQ. CDR3 length equals 15 residues.